This TCR beta chain came from a study of T cells in tuberculosis. General study points: Smaller alpha distances in active tuberculosis partly reflected shorter CDR3-alpha lengths.

The time point was: new active TB diagnosis, blood taken before or within 7 days of starting treatment. The protocol was immunoSEQ multiplex PCR, while the TCRdb copy is restricted to in-frame clones and leaves out a portion. The table has approximately 34,000 clones, approximately 90% seen once. A few counts support this clone. Antigen unknown. The sequencing used PBMCs, collected at tuberculosis diagnosis. The TCR originated in an adult with tuberculosis.

The CDR3 region has the DNA TGTGCCTGGTCCGAAATAGGGGGCGCTCAGCCCCAGCATTTT. The encoded protein is CAWSEIGGAQPQHF. The V call is TRBV30, the J call TRBJ1-5; TRBD1 matches at 7 bases. Germline V gene sequence: CDR1 GTSNPN, CDR2 SVGIG (reference sequence). This CDR3 contains 14 residues. After removal of 5 bases from V and 6 bases from J, the junction contained 10 bases not matched to a gene.